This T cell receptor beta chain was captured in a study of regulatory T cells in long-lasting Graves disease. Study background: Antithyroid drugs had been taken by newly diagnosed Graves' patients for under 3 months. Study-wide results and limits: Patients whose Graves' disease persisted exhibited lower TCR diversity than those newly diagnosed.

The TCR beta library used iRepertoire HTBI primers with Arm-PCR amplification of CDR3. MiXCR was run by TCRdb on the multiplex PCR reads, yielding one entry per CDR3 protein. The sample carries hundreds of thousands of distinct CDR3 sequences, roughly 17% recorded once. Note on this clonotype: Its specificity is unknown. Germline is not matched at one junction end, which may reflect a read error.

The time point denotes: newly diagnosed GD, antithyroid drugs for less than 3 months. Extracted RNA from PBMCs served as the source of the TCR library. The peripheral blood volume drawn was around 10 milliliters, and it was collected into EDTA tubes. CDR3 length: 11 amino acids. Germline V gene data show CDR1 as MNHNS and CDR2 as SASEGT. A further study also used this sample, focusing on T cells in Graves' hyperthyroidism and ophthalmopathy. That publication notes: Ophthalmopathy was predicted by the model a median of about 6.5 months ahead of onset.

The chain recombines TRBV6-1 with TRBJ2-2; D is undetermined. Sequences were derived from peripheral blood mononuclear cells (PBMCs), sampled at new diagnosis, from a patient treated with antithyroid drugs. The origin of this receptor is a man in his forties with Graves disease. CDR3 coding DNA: TGTACCAGCAAATCTGTCGGGGAGCTGTTTTTT. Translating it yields CTSKSVGELFF.